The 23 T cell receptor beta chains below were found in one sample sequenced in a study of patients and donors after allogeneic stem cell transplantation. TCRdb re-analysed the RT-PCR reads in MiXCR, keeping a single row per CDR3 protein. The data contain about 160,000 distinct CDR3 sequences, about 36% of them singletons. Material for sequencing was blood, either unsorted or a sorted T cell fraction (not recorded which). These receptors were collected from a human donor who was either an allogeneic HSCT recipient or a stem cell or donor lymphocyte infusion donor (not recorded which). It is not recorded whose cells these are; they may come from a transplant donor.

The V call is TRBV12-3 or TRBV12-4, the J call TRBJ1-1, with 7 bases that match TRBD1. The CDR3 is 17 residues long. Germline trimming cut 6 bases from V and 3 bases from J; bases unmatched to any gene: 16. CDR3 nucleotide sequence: TGTGCCAGCAGAGCCCCCTCTTCGACAGGGTGGTACACTGAAGCTTTCTTT. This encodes CASRAPSSTGWYTEAFF.

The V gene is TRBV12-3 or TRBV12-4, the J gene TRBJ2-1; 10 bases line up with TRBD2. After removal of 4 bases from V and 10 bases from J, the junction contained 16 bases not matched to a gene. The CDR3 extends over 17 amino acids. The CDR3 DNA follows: TGTGCCAGCAGTTCTGGAAGACTAGCGGGTTCCCAAGGGGAGCAGTTCTTC. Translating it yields CASSSGRLAGSQGEQFF.

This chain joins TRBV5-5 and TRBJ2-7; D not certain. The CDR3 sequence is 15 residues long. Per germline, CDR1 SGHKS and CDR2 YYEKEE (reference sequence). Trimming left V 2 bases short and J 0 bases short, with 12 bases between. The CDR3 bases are TGTGCCAGCAGCTTATCGGACGGCGGCTCCTACGAGCAGTACGTC. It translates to CASSLSDGGSYEQYV.

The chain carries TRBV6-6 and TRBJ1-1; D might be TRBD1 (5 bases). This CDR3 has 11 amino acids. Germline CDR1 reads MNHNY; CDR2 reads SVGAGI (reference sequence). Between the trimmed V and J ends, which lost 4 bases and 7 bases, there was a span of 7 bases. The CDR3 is CASSSGGEAFF. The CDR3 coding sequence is TGTGCCAGCAGTTCGGGGGGTGAAGCTTTCTTT.

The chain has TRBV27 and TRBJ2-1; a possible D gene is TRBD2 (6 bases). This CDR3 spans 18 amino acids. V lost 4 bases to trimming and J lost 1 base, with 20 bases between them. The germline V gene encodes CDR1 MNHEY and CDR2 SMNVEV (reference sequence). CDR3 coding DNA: TGTGCCAGCAGTTGGTCCCCTATCGGCGGGGTATCCTACAATGAGCAGTTCTTC. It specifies CASSWSPIGGVSYNEQFF.

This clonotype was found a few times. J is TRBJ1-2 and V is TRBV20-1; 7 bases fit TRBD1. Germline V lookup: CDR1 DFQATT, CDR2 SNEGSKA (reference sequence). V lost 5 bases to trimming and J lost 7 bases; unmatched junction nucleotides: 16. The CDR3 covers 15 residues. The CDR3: CSAPTVGQEGSGYTF. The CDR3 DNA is TGCAGTGCTCCCACAGTTGGACAGGAGGGTAGTGGCTACACCTTC.

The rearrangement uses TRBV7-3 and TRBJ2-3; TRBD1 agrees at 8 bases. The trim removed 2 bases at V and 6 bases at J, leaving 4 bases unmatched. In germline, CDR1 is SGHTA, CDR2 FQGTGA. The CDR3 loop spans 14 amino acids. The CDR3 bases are TGTGCCAGCAGCTTACAGGGGGCTTTGGATACGCAGTATTTT. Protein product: CASSLQGALDTQYF.

The CDR3 spells CSAIYNEQFF. CDR3 bases: TGCAGCGCAATCTACAATGAGCAGTTCTTC. This chain uses TRBV29-1 with TRBJ2-1; D not certain. Germline-derived CDR1 and CDR2 are SQVTM and ANQGSEA. V dropped 7 bases and J dropped 3 bases, with 4 bases sitting between them. The CDR3 covers 10 residues.

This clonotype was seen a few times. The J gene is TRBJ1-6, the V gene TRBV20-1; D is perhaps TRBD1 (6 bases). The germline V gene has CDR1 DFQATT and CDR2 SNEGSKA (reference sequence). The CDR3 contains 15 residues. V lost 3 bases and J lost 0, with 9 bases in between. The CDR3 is CSARSGASYNSPLHF. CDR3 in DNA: TGCAGTGCTAGGTCGGGGGCCTCCTATAATTCACCCCTCCACTTT.

CDR3 protein: CASSSLATGDTEAFF. The CDR3 DNA is TGCGCCAGCAGCTCCCTGGCCACAGGGGACACTGAAGCTTTCTTT. The chain is built from TRBV5-1 and TRBJ1-1; 7 nucleotides line up with TRBD1. The CDR3 loop spans 15 amino acids. In germline, CDR1 is SGHRS, CDR2 YFSETQ. Trimming at V came to 3 bases and at J to 3 bases, leaving 8 bases not matched to a gene.

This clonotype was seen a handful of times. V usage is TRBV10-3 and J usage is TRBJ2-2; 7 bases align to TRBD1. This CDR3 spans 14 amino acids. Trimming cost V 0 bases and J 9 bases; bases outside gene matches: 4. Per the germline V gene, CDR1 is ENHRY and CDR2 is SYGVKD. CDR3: CAISESRGGRELFF. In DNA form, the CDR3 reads TGTGCCATCAGTGAGTCGAGAGGGGGCCGGGAGCTGTTTTTT.

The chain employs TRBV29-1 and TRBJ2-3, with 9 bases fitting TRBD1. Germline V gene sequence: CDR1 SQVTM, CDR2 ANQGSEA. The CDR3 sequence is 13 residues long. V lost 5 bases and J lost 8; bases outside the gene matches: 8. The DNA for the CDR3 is TGCAGCGTTCTACAGGGGGCAGGAGTTACGCAGTATTTT. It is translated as CSVLQGAGVTQYF.

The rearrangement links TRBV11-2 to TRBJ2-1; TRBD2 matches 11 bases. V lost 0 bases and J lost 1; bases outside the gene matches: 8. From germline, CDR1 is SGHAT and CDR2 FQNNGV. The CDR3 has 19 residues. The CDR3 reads CASSLDSLAGGLSYNEQFF. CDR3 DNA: TGTGCCAGCAGCTTAGATTCCCTAGCGGGGGGTCTATCCTACAATGAGCAGTTCTTC.

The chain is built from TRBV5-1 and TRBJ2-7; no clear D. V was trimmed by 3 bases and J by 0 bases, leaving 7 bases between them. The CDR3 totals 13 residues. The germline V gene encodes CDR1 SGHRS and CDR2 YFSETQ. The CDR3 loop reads CASSWGFSYEQYV. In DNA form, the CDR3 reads TGCGCCAGCAGCTGGGGTTTCTCCTACGAGCAGTACGTC.

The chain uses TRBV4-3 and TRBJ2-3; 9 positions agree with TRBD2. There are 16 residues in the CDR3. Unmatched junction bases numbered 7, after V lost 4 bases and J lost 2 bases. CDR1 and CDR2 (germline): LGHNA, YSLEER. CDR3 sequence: CASSLKIAGATDTQYF. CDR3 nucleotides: TGCGCCAGCAGCCTTAAGATAGCGGGGGCCACAGATACGCAGTATTTT.

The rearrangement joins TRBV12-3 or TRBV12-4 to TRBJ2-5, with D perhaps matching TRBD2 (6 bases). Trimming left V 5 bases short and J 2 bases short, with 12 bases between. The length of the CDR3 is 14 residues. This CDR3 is CASSPDGSQETQYF. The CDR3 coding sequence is TGTGCCAGCAGTCCCGACGGGAGTCAAGAGACCCAGTACTTC.

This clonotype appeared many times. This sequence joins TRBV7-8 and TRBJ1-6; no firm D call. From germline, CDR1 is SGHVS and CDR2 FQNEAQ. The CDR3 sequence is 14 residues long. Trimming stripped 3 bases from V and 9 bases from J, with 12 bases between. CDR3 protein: CASSLSPATSPLHF. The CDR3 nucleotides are TGTGCCAGCAGCTTGTCGCCAGCCACTTCACCCCTCCACTTT.

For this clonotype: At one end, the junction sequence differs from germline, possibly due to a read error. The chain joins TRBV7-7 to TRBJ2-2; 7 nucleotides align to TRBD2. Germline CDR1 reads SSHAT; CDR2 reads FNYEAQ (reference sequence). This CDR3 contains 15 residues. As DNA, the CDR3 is TGTGCTAGCAGCACCGGGACTATGGGGCCCGGGGAGCTGTTTTTT. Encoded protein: CASSTGTMGPGELFF.

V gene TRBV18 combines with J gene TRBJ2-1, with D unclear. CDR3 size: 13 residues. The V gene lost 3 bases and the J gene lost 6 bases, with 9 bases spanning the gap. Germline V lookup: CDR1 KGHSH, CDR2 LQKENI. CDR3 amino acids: CASSPDFTNEQFF. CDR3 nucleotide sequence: TGTGCCAGCTCACCCGACTTCACCAATGAGCAGTTCTTC.

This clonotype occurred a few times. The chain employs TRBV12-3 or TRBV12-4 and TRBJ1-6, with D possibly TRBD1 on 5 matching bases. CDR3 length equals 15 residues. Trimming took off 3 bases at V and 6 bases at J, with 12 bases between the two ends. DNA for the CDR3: TGTGCCAGCAGTTTGGGGCGACTATTTAATTCACCCCTCCACTTT. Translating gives CASSLGRLFNSPLHF.

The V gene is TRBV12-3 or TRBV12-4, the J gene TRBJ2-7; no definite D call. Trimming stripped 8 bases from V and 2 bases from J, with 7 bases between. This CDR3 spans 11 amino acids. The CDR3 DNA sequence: TGTGCCAGCGGTAGGGCCTACGAGCAGTACGTC. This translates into CASGRAYEQYV.

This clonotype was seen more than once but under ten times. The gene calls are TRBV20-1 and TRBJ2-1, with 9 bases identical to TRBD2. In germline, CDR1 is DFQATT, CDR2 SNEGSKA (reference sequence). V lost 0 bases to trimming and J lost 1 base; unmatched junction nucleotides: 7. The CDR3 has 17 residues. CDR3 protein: CSARDRASGDSYNEQFF. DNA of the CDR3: TGCAGTGCTAGAGATCGGGCTAGCGGGGATTCCTACAATGAGCAGTTCTTC.

CDR3 amino acids: CATSSRGELTEAFF. For the CDR3, the DNA is TGTGCCACCAGCTCCCGGGGGGAACTGACTGAAGCTTTCTTT. The chain employs TRBV15 and TRBJ1-1; tentatively, D is TRBD1 (5 bases). The CDR3 runs to 14 residues. Germline CDR1 LNHNV, CDR2 YYDKDF (reference sequence). The V end lost 5 bases, the J end lost 5 bases, and 15 bases lay between the germline ends.